These 21 T cell receptor beta chains originate from one sample sequenced in a study of CD8 T cells in ankylosing spondylitis. TCRdb called the 5' RACE reads again in MiXCR, with one record for every CDR3 protein. The sample has 150,000 to 200,000 distinct CDR3 sequences; approximately 10% are singletons. Specimen: blood, either unsorted or a sorted T cell fraction (not recorded which). Receptors were obtained from a male donor with ankylosing spondylitis or in good health (not recorded which).

This clonotype was found many times. This chain links TRBV5-1 with TRBJ2-3; 11 nucleotides match TRBD1. V lost 2 bases and J lost 4; bases outside the gene matches: 6. From germline, CDR1 is SGHRS and CDR2 YFSETQ. This CDR3 contains 16 residues. The CDR3 protein is CASSLGGTGGSDTQYF. The CDR3 coding sequence is TGCGCCAGCAGCTTAGGTGGGACAGGGGGTTCAGATACGCAGTATTTT. Using reference TRBV5-1 and TRBJ2-3 for the parts outside the CDR3, the full variable domain is KAGVTQTPRYLIKTRGQQVTLSCSPISGHRSVSWYQQTPGQGLQFLFEYFSETQRNKGNFPGRFSGRQFSNSRSEMNVSTLELGDSALYLCASSLGGTGGSDTQYFGPGTRLTVL.

This clonotype has a count of ten or more. The rearrangement uses TRBV12-3 or TRBV12-4 and TRBJ2-7; 10 positions match TRBD2. The V and J ends lost 5 bases and 6 bases, in that order; junction bases with no gene match: 7. This CDR3 region has 14 residues. CDR3 sequence (DNA): TGTGCCAGCAGTCGGACTAGCGGAGCCTCCGAGCAGTACTTC. It yields the protein CASSRTSGASEQYF.

Here the CDR3 DNA reads TGCAGTGCTATCGGCGTACTAGCGGGAGCCTACGAGCAGTACTTC. Its protein is CSAIGVLAGAYEQYF. The rearrangement uses TRBV20-1 and TRBJ2-7; 11 bases map to TRBD2. Trimming at V came to 4 bases and at J to 2 bases, leaving 7 bases not matched to a gene. The germline gives CDR1 DFQATT, CDR2 SNEGSKA (reference sequence). CDR3 size: 15 residues.

There are a few counts of this clonotype. The chain has TRBV7-9 and TRBJ2-7, with D possibly called TRBD1 or TRBD2 (5 bases each). Per germline, CDR1 SEHNR and CDR2 FQNEAQ (reference sequence). V lost 1 base and J 3 bases, leaving 7 bases between the germline ends. The length of the CDR3 is 13 residues. The CDR3 coding sequence is TGTGCCAGCAGCTTAGTTGGGGGCTACGAGCAGTACTTC. Translated, it gives CASSLVGGYEQYF. The full variable domain, rest sourced from reference TRBV7-9 and TRBJ2-7, is DTGVSQNPRHKITKRGQNVTFRCDPISEHNRLYWYRQTLGQGPEFLTYFQNEAQLEKSRLLSDRFSAERPKGSFSTLEIQRTEQGDSAMYLCASSLVGGYEQYFGPGTRLTVT.

This clonotype has ten or more counts. The CDR3 bases are TGTGCCAGCGGCCGGGACAATGACTATGGCTACACCTTC. Residues: CASGRDNDYGYTF. The rearrangement uses TRBV12-3 or TRBV12-4 and TRBJ1-2, with D perhaps matching TRBD1 (6 bases). The CDR3 spans 13 residues. The V end lost 8 bases, the J end lost 3 bases, and 13 bases lay between the germline ends.

This clonotype has at least ten counts. V usage is TRBV28 and J usage is TRBJ2-1; D gene uncertain. Germline V CDR1 and CDR2: MDHEN, SYDVKM. This CDR3 is 11 amino acids long. DNA of the CDR3: TGTTCCTCTAGCTCCTACAATGAGCAGTTCTTC. This gives the protein CSSSSYNEQFF.

V gene TRBV29-1 combines with J gene TRBJ1-1; D is perhaps TRBD1 (5 bases). Germline CDR1 reads SQVTM; CDR2 reads ANQGSEA. Trimming cost V 4 bases and J 1 base, with 13 bases left between them. The CDR3 totals 14 residues. CDR3 sequence: CSVVIRDQNTEAFF. The CDR3, as DNA: TGCAGCGTTGTTATCAGGGACCAGAACACTGAAGCTTTCTTT.

This clonotype has at least ten counts. The J gene is TRBJ2-7, the V gene TRBV29-1; 8 bases align to TRBD1. The CDR3 is 11 amino acids. V was pared by 6 bases and J by 7 bases, with 5 bases of the junction left unmatched. Germline V gene sequence: CDR1 SQVTM, CDR2 ANQGSEA. CDR3 nucleotides: TGCAGCGTGGACAGGGCTGGAGAGCAGTACTTC. Protein: CSVDRAGEQYF.

The table lists this clonotype with many counts. V is TRBV25-1 and J is TRBJ1-2, with D unclear. The germline CDR1 and CDR2 sequences are MGHDK and SYGVNS. Trimming left V 4 bases short and J 7 bases short, with 13 bases between. The length of the CDR3 is 13 residues. Here the CDR3 DNA reads TGTGCCAGCAGTGCTACATCGGTTTTTGGCTACACCTTC. Translated, it gives CASSATSVFGYTF.

Concerning this clonotype itself: A much larger clone sits a single nucleotide away, making a read error possible. The chain uses TRBV6-1 and TRBJ2-3; the D is unclear. The V gene's germline CDR1 is MNHNS and CDR2 SASEGT. The germline V and J ends were trimmed by 1 base and 2 bases, with 10 bases remaining between them. The CDR3 extends over 15 amino acids. For the CDR3, the DNA is TGTGCCAGCAGTGAAGGTGCAGGAACCACAGATACGCAGTATTTT. This codes for CASSEGAGTTDTQYF.

This clonotype appeared many times. The chain uses TRBV28 and TRBJ1-1, with D unresolved. CDR3 length equals 10 residues. The V gene lost 8 bases and the J gene lost 8 bases, with 9 bases spanning the gap. Germline CDR1 and CDR2: MDHEN and SYDVKM. CDR3 nucleotides: TGTGCCAGCGCGGACCTGGAAGCTTTCTTT. It codes for CASADLEAFF.

Concerning this clonotype: This may be a read error, as it is one base from a much larger clone. The chain is built from TRBV12-3 or TRBV12-4 and TRBJ2-2, with 7 bases fitting TRBD1. CDR3 length: 14 amino acids. Trimming at V came to 10 bases and at J to 2 bases, leaving 7 bases not matched to a gene. The CDR3 bases are TGTGCCACAAAGGGGGCGGAAAACACCGGGGAGCTGTTTTTT. This sequence encodes CATKGAENTGELFF.

There are many counts of this clonotype. This chain joins TRBV6-5 and TRBJ2-1, with 8 positions matching TRBD2. This CDR3 is built from 17 residues. Germline V gene sequence: CDR1 MNHEY, CDR2 SVGAGI. Trimming took 2 bases from V and 7 from J; bases not matched to a gene: 13. This CDR3 is CASSYAGRGPGGNEQFF. CDR3 sequence (DNA): TGTGCCAGCAGTTACGCAGGCAGGGGCCCGGGAGGGAATGAGCAGTTCTTC.

This clonotype was recorded many times. The chain recombines TRBV20-1 with TRBJ2-2; unclear D gene. The length of the CDR3 is 14 residues. The germline V gene has CDR1 DFQATT and CDR2 SNEGSKA (reference sequence). V lost 6 bases and J lost 1, with 12 bases in between. DNA for the CDR3: TGCAGTGCCATCGGGCAGCTGAACACCGGGGAGCTGTTTTTT. It codes for CSAIGQLNTGELFF.

The rearrangement links TRBV7-2 to TRBJ1-2; 9 nucleotides match TRBD1. CDR1 SGHTA and CDR2 FQGNSA come from the germline V gene. V lost 8 bases and J lost 7; bases outside the gene matches: 14. This CDR3 contains 15 residues. In nucleotides, the CDR3 is TGTGCCAGCCGGAAACGGGGACAGGGCGCATCTGGCTACACCTTC. Translating it yields CASRKRGQGASGYTF.

The CDR3 nucleotides read TGCAGTGCCCCTCTAGCGGGAGTATCAGATACGCAGTATTTT. Protein sequence: CSAPLAGVSDTQYF. The chain couples TRBV20-1 to TRBJ2-3; 10 positions agree with TRBD2. Trimming cost V 6 bases and J 4 bases; bases outside gene matches: 7. The CDR3 extends over 14 amino acids. Per the germline V gene, CDR1 is DFQATT and CDR2 is SNEGSKA (reference sequence).

This clonotype was detected a few times. The CDR3 sequence: CSVEDLERLPRGYTF. CDR3 nucleotides: TGCAGCGTTGAAGATCTTGAGCGTCTCCCCAGGGGCTACACCTTC. The V call is TRBV29-1, the J call TRBJ1-2; D is undetermined. CDR3 length: 15 residues. V was trimmed by 0 bases and J by 8 bases, leaving 19 bases between them. Per germline, CDR1 SQVTM and CDR2 ANQGSEA. Complete variable domain (other parts from reference TRBV29-1 and TRBJ1-2): SAVISQKPSRDICQRGTSLTIQCQVDSQVTMMFWYRQQPGQSLTLIATANQGSEATYESGFVIDKFPISRPNLTFSTLTVSNMSPEDSSIYLCSVEDLERLPRGYTFGSGTRLTVV.

This clonotype was seen ten or more times. This chain connects TRBV20-1 to TRBJ2-5; D might be TRBD2 (5 bases). V was trimmed by 3 bases and J by 3 bases, leaving 8 bases between them. Germline loops: CDR1 DFQATT, CDR2 SNEGSKA (reference sequence). The CDR3 totals 12 residues. The CDR3, as DNA: TGCAGTGCTAGGGGAGCCAAAGAGACCCAGTACTTC. It encodes CSARGAKETQYF.

This clonotype has a handful of counts. The chain combines TRBV5-6 with TRBJ2-1, with 10 bases identical to TRBD2. The CDR3 loop spans 17 amino acids. Germline-derived CDR1 and CDR2 are SGHDT and YYEEEE. V lost 0 bases to trimming and J lost 3 bases; unmatched junction nucleotides: 6. The CDR3 DNA reads TGTGCCAGCAGCTTGGGGCGGACTAGCGGTCTCTACAATGAGCAGTTCTTC. Protein product: CASSLGRTSGLYNEQFF. Using reference TRBV5-6 and TRBJ2-1 for the parts outside the CDR3, the full variable domain is DAGVTQSPTHLIKTRGQQVTLRCSPKSGHDTVSWYQQALGQGPQFIFQYYEEEERQRGNFPDRFSGHQFPNYSSELNVNALLLGDSALYLCASSLGRTSGLYNEQFFGPGTRLTVL.

This clonotype was detected ten times or more. The chain links TRBV6-1 to TRBJ1-3, with a tentative D call TRBD1 (6 bases). The length of the CDR3 is 17 residues. Germline assignment: CDR1 MNHNS and CDR2 SASEGT. The V end lost 6 bases, the J end lost 2 bases, and 20 bases lay between the germline ends. The CDR3, as DNA: TGTGCCAGCAGCCCTACCGGGAACAGGGCGACTGGAAACACCATATATTTT. Its protein product is CASSPTGNRATGNTIYF.

This clonotype was seen repeatedly, ten times or more. The chain employs TRBV4-1 and TRBJ2-2; D is uncertain. The CDR3 consists of 15 residues. Germline V CDR1 and CDR2: MGHRA, YSYEKL. Trimming took off 0 bases at V and 6 bases at J, with 11 bases between the two ends. The DNA for the CDR3 is TGCGCCAGCAGCCAAGAGTCTGGGGTTCCCGGGGAGCTGTTTTTT. Protein: CASSQESGVPGELFF.